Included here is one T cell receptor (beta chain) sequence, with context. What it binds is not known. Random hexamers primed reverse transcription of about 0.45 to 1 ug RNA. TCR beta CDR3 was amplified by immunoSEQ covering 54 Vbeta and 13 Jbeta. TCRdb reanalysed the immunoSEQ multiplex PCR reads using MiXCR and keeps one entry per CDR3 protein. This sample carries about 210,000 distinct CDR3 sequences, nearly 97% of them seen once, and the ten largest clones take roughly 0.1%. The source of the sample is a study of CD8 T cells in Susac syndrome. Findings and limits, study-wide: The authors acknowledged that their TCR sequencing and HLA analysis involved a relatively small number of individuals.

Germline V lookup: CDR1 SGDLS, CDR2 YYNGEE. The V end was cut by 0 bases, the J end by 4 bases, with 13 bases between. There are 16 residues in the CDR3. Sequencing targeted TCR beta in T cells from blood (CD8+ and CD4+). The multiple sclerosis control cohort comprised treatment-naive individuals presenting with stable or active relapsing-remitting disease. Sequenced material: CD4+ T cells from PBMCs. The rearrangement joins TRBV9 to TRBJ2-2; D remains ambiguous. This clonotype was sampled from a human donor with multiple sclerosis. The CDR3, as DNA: TGTGCCAGCAGCGTAGTAGGTTCCCCTTTCACCGGGGAGCTGTTTTTT. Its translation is CASSVVGSPFTGELFF.